Listed below are T cell receptor beta chains from one sample, sequenced in a study of T cells after yellow fever vaccination. MiXCR, applied by TCRdb to the 5' RACE reads, yields one record per CDR3 protein. The sample carries 510,000 or so distinct CDR3 sequences, under 25% recorded once. The starting material was PBMCs, obtained 15 days after the yellow fever booster vaccination. The receptor source for this set is a young man who received the YFV17D yellow fever vaccine. Each CDR3 is given with its conserved first and last residue. D genes are given only for firm matches. Rows give clone size only sometimes, using once, few, many, or a class for an expanded clone.

V	J	size	D	DNA	CDR3
TRBV27	TRBJ1-4	-	-	TGTGCCAGTCGCCCCAGCAGTTCGTCTGAAAAACTGTTTTTT	CASRPSSSSEKLFF
TRBV18	TRBJ1-4	-	TRBD1	TGTGCCAGCTCACCACGGGACAGGGAGGCTGAAAAACTGTTTTTT	CASSPRDREAEKLFF
TRBV20-1	TRBJ2-7	-	-	TGCAGTGGCGAGGGGCCCAGGAACGAGCAGTACTTC	CSGEGPRNEQYF
TRBV30	TRBJ1-3	few	-	TGTGCCTGGAGTCCCCAAGGTGCGGGAAACACCATATATTTT	CAWSPQGAGNTIYF
TRBV10-3	TRBJ2-1	-	-	TGTGCCATCAGTGAGTCGGGCTCCTACAATGAGCAGTTCTTC	CAISESGSYNEQFF
TRBV12-3/TRBV12-4	TRBJ1-1	-	-	TGTGCCAGCACGCGACAATGGAACACTGAAGCTTTCTTT	CASTRQWNTEAFF
TRBV3-1	TRBJ2-5	few	-	TGTGCCAGCAGCCAGGGGACCACCCCCAAGAAGACCCAGTACTTC	CASSQGTTPKKTQYF
TRBV20-1	TRBJ2-1	-	-	TGCAGTGCTAGAAGCAAGAGCTCCTACAATGAGCAGTTCTTC	CSARSKSSYNEQFF
TRBV7-2	TRBJ1-2	-	TRBD1	TGTGCCAGCACATTCGGGACAGGGGAGGGCTACACCTTC	CASTFGTGEGYTF
TRBV11-2	TRBJ2-3	-	TRBD2	TGTGCCAGCAGCTCTCTGAGACTAGCGGGAGTCGGCACAGATACGCAGTATTTT	CASSSLRLAGVGTDTQYF
TRBV6-1	TRBJ2-1	-	TRBD2	TGTGCCAGCAACCCCGAGACTAGCGGGGATGAGCAGTTCTTC	CASNPETSGDEQFF
TRBV29-1	TRBJ1-5	-	-	TGCAGCGTTGCAGGCTCTGCAAATCAGCCCCAGCATTTT	CSVAGSANQPQHF
TRBV6-1	TRBJ2-3	few	TRBD2	TGTGCCAGCAGCAATTACCGGGGGGCAGATACGCAGTATTTT	CASSNYRGADTQYF
TRBV12-3/TRBV12-4	TRBJ2-1	many	-	TGTGCCAGCAGTTCGGGAGCCTACAATGAGCAGTTCTTC	CASSSGAYNEQFF
TRBV28	TRBJ2-1	few	TRBD2	TGTGCCAGCAGGCCGGGACTAGCGGAAACGGGGAATGAGCAGTTCTTC	CASRPGLAETGNEQFF
TRBV15	TRBJ2-1	-	-	TGTGCCACCAGCAGTCACCTGTCTGAGCAGTTCTTC	CATSSHLSEQFF
TRBV14	TRBJ2-1	few	-	TGTGCCAGCAGCCAAGATAGGGTTAGCTCCTACAATGAGCAGTTCTTC	CASSQDRVSSYNEQFF
TRBV20-1	TRBJ1-5	few	-	TGCAGTGCTTTTCAGGGAGATCAGCCCCAGCATTTT	CSAFQGDQPQHF
TRBV4-3	TRBJ2-7	few	-	TGCGCCAGCAGCCAAATTGCTTTGAGTGTCGAGCAGTACTTC	CASSQIALSVEQYF
TRBV6-2/TRBV6-3	TRBJ2-5	few	-	TGTGCCAGCAGTTACAGAATCCGGGAGACCCAGTACTTC	CASSYRIRETQYF
TRBV6-2/TRBV6-3	TRBJ2-7	few	-	TGTGCCAGCAGCCAAGGGAAGGAGCAGTACTTC	CASSQGKEQYF
TRBV28	TRBJ1-1	many	-	TGTGCCAGCAGTTTATTTATGGGGGCGGTGACTGAAGCTTTCTTT	CASSLFMGAVTEAFF
TRBV4-1	TRBJ2-6	-	-	TGCGCCAGCAGCCACCCCGGGGCCAACGTCCTGACTTTC	CASSHPGANVLTF
TRBV29-1	TRBJ1-1	-	-	TGCAGCCCCGACCAAGCTTTCTTT	CSPDQAFF
TRBV7-9	TRBJ2-5	-	TRBD2	TGTGCCAGCAGCCCCCCCCTGGGGCGGGAGAAAGAGACCCAGTACTTC	CASSPPLGREKETQYF
TRBV20-1	TRBJ2-4	-	-	TGCAGTGCTAGAACCAACACAGGGCAGAACATTCAGTACTTC	CSARTNTGQNIQYF
TRBV28	TRBJ1-1	few	-	TGTGCCAGCAGAACGACAGAAACAAACACTGAAGCTTTCTTT	CASRTTETNTEAFF
TRBV4-3	TRBJ2-1	-	-	TGCGCCAGCAGCCAATTTTTTACAGACCACAATGAGCAGTTCTTC	CASSQFFTDHNEQFF